The 21 T cell receptor beta chains in this list originate from one sample, sequenced in a study of T cells after yellow fever vaccination. TCRdb processed the 5' RACE reads anew with MiXCR; each CDR3 protein has one entry. The data show around 56,000 distinct CDR3 sequences, around 6.1% seen once. This specimen consisted of PBMCs, either bulk or a sorted T-cell subset (CD4+, CD8+, memory, or dextramer-sorted; not recorded which), obtained on the day of the yellow fever booster vaccination. These receptors were taken from a man between 18 and 35 years old who received the YFV17D yellow fever vaccine.

Only a few counts were recorded for this clonotype. The V gene is TRBV27, the J gene TRBJ2-5; 9 bases are a match to TRBD2. The CDR3 spans 16 residues. V dropped 5 bases and J dropped 5; count of bases not matched to a gene: 12. The germline CDR1 and CDR2 sequences are MNHEY and SMNVEV (reference sequence). The CDR3 bases are TGTGCCAGCAGTCCTCGTAGCGGGGGCCGAAGGGAGACCCAGTACTTC. Encoded protein: CASSPRSGGRRETQYF.

This chain uses TRBV5-1 with TRBJ2-7; 10 nucleotides line up with TRBD1. Losses at the gene ends were 0 bases for V and 4 bases for J; bases not matched to a gene: 10. Germline CDR1 reads SGHRS; CDR2 reads YFSETQ. The CDR3 spans 17 residues. CDR3 sequence (DNA): TGCGCCAGCAGCTTGGCTCCGGGACAGGGGACAGCTTACGAGCAGTACGTC. Translating gives CASSLAPGQGTAYEQYV.

The rearrangement joins TRBV28 to TRBJ2-1, with 9 bases matching TRBD2. In germline, CDR1 is MDHEN, CDR2 SYDVKM. The CDR3 totals 14 residues. J was trimmed by 6 bases and V by 3 bases; bases with no gene match: 3. The CDR3: CASSFKAGGNEQFF. Written as DNA, the CDR3 is TGTGCCAGCAGTTTCAAAGCGGGGGGCAATGAGCAGTTCTTC.

This clonotype came up many times. This chain joins TRBV12-3 or TRBV12-4 and TRBJ2-2, with TRBD2 as a possible D gene (5 bases). Trimming stripped 8 bases from V and 5 bases from J, with 9 bases between. The CDR3 has 12 residues. The CDR3 spells CASLSETGELFF. The CDR3 region has the DNA TGTGCCAGCCTTAGCGAGACCGGGGAGCTGTTTTTT.

This clonotype was seen many times. V is TRBV7-2 and J is TRBJ1-2; D unresolved. V lost 4 bases to trimming and J lost 4 bases, with 16 bases between them. CDR3 length: 15 amino acids. Germline loops: CDR1 SGHTA, CDR2 FQGNSA. The CDR3 sequence is CASSSLLGEGYGYTF. The CDR3 region has the DNA TGTGCCAGCAGCTCACTATTGGGAGAGGGCTATGGCTACACCTTC.

This clonotype was seen at least ten times. V is TRBV18 and J is TRBJ2-7; 8 bases align to TRBD2. This CDR3 region has 15 residues. Germline-derived CDR1 and CDR2 are KGHSH and LQKENI. The J segment lost 2 bases and the V segment lost 3 bases, leaving 6 bases of the junction unmatched. The CDR3 loop is CASSPTGGTTYEQYF. For the CDR3, the DNA is TGTGCCAGCTCACCCACGGGGGGGACGACCTACGAGCAGTACTTC.

This chain uses TRBV7-8 with TRBJ2-3; 7 positions agree with TRBD1. Germline V gene lookup returns CDR1 SGHVS and CDR2 FQNEAQ. The length of the CDR3 is 15 residues. V shed 5 bases, J shed 2 bases, and the junction held 7 bases outside the gene matches. This CDR3 is CASSLRDSYTDTQYF. The CDR3 coding sequence is TGTGCCAGCAGCCTAAGGGACAGCTACACAGATACGCAGTATTTT.

This clonotype was seen only a few times. This chain links TRBV7-8 with TRBJ1-2; D call uncertain. CDR1 SGHVS and CDR2 FQNEAQ come from the germline V gene. The CDR3 is 16 residues long. Trimming removed 0 bases from V and 3 bases from J, with 14 bases in between. CDR3 in DNA: TGTGCCAGCAGCTTAGCGTATGGGCGGAATTACTATGGCTACACCTTC. This gives the protein CASSLAYGRNYYGYTF.

The V gene is TRBV4-1, the J gene TRBJ1-6, with unresolved D. Germline-derived CDR1 and CDR2 are MGHRA and YSYEKL. With 1 base removed from V and 8 bases from J, the gap between germline ends came to 6 bases. This CDR3 comprises 13 residues. The CDR3 is CASSQVPDSPLHF. The CDR3 DNA is TGCGCCAGCAGCCAAGTTCCTGATTCACCCCTCCACTTT.

This clonotype was seen ten or more times. This chain joins TRBV6-5 and TRBJ2-3; either TRBD1 or TRBD2 may supply D (7 bases each). V was cut by 2 bases and J by 4 bases, with 13 bases left in between. The CDR3 consists of 15 residues. Germline loops: CDR1 MNHEY, CDR2 SVGAGI. CDR3 nucleotides: TGTGCCAGCAGTTACCTGACAGGGAGGGCAGATACGCAGTATTTT. It specifies CASSYLTGRADTQYF.

This clonotype was observed at least ten times. This sequence joins TRBV4-1 and TRBJ1-5; D might be TRBD1 (5 bases). The CDR3 runs 15 residues. Germline V gene lookup returns CDR1 MGHRA and CDR2 YSYEKL. Between the trimmed V and J ends, which lost 0 bases and 5 bases, there was a span of 11 bases. CDR3 residues: CASSQDPTGYQPQHF. CDR3 nucleotides: TGCGCCAGCAGCCAAGATCCTACAGGTTATCAGCCCCAGCATTTT.

This clonotype was counted ten times or more. The chain carries TRBV11-2 and TRBJ2-1; D is unresolved. Trimming cost V 5 bases and J 7 bases, with 12 bases left between them. CDR1 is SGHAT and CDR2 is FQNNGV in the germline V gene. This CDR3 has 13 amino acids. The CDR3 bases are TGTGCCAGCAGCCCCCGACTTGCAAATGAGCAGTTCTTC. Protein: CASSPRLANEQFF.

This clonotype has ten or more counts. This chain joins TRBV27 and TRBJ2-5; the D gene is possibly TRBD2 (6 bases). CDR3 length equals 15 residues. Germline V gene sequence: CDR1 MNHEY, CDR2 SMNVEV (reference sequence). V lost 3 bases and J 4 bases, leaving 15 bases between the germline ends. In DNA, the CDR3 is TGTGCCAGCAGTTTGTCGGCCGGGGGTCGAGAGACCCAGTACTTC. Residues: CASSLSAGGRETQYF.

This clonotype showed up many times. The chain combines TRBV10-3 with TRBJ2-7; 9 nucleotides line up with TRBD2. After removal of 7 bases from V and 2 bases from J, the junction contained 12 bases not matched to a gene. Germline values: CDR1 ENHRY, CDR2 SYGVKD. The CDR3 runs to 16 residues. CDR3 in amino acids: CAIMGAPSGGTYEQYF. The CDR3 nucleotides read TGTGCCATCATGGGGGCCCCGAGCGGGGGGACCTACGAGCAGTACTTC.

Only a few counts were recorded for this clonotype. This chain uses TRBV6-1 with TRBJ2-7; TRBD2 might be the D (7 bases). Germline V CDR1 and CDR2: MNHNS, SASEGT. The V and J ends lost 6 bases and 2 bases respectively, with 8 bases between them. The CDR3 has 12 amino acids. The DNA for the CDR3 is TGTGCCAGCAGGGGGGGGCCCTACGAGCAGTACTTC. It yields the protein CASRGGPYEQYF.

This clonotype was seen many times. The chain carries TRBV7-3 and TRBJ2-1, with 7 bases identical to TRBD2. From germline, CDR1 is SGHTA and CDR2 FQGTGA. The J segment lost 5 bases and the V segment lost 0 bases, leaving 16 bases of the junction unmatched. The CDR3 totals 19 residues. The CDR3 DNA follows: TGTGCCAGCAGCTTAACTCCTACGCACCCCACTAGCGTGAACAATGAGCAGTTCTTC. Translating it yields CASSLTPTHPTSVNNEQFF.

This clonotype was counted ten times or more. The V call is TRBV27, the J call TRBJ1-6; D remains unclear. CDR3 length equals 13 residues. Germline V gene sequence: CDR1 MNHEY, CDR2 SMNVEV (reference sequence). Between the trimmed V and J ends, which lost 3 bases and 10 bases, there was a span of 10 bases. CDR3: CASSFSVLSPLHF. For the CDR3, the DNA is TGTGCCAGCAGTTTTTCTGTTTTGTCACCCCTCCACTTT.

V and J are TRBV7-8 and TRBJ1-5; D is undetermined. The CDR3 runs to 15 residues. Germline V CDR1 and CDR2: SGHVS, FQNEAQ. Trimming took off 0 bases at V and 1 base at J, with 7 bases between the two ends. The CDR3 coding sequence is TGTGCCAGCAGCTTAGCAGTTTTGAGCAATCAGCCCCAGCATTTT. The encoded protein is CASSLAVLSNQPQHF.

This clonotype was seen ten or more times. The chain couples TRBV6-5 to TRBJ2-7; 7 nucleotides align to TRBD1. Germline trimming cut 2 bases from V and 7 bases from J; bases unmatched to any gene: 5. CDR1 is MNHEY and CDR2 is SVGAGI in the germline V gene. The CDR3 totals 13 residues. The CDR3 spells CASSYGPRGEQYV. CDR3 coding DNA: TGTGCCAGCAGTTACGGACCCAGGGGGGAGCAGTACGTC.

The chain joins TRBV5-5 to TRBJ2-2; possible D gene TRBD1, 5 bases. V was shortened by 0 bases and J by 5 bases, with 20 bases between the two germline ends. The CDR3 has 18 amino acids. Germline CDR1 is SGHKS and CDR2 is YYEKEE (reference sequence). CDR3 region: CASSLVGFQTTGTGELFF. Written as DNA, the CDR3 is TGTGCCAGCAGCTTGGTGGGTTTTCAGACAACAGGTACCGGGGAGCTGTTTTTT.

In this sample, this clonotype turned up many times. This chain joins TRBV15 and TRBJ1-1, with TRBD1 as a possible D gene (5 bases). CDR1 and CDR2 from the germline V gene are LNHNV and YYDKDF (reference sequence). This CDR3 comprises 13 residues. Trimming pared 8 bases from V and 1 base from J, leaving 11 bases between. The CDR3 is CATQSTGNTEAFF. Written as DNA, the CDR3 is TGTGCCACCCAATCCACAGGGAACACTGAAGCTTTCTTT. Full variable domain (rest looked up from reference TRBV15 and TRBJ1-1): DAMVIQNPRYQVTQFGKPVTLSCSQTLNHNVMYWYQQKSSQAPKLLFHYYDKDFNNEADTPDNFQSRRPNTSFCFLDIRSPGLGDTAMYLCATQSTGNTEAFFGQGTRLTVV.